This T cell receptor (beta chain) was captured by sequencing in a study of metastatic and nonmetastatic thyroid tumors. For the study at large: The authors compared repertoires across blood and tumor or nodule tissue from malignant and benign thyroid patients.

The V segment lost 6 bases and the J segment 8 bases; nucleotides outside the gene matches: 16. The V gene's germline CDR1 is LNHDA and CDR2 SQIVND (reference sequence). This CDR3 is 17 amino acids long. Notes on this clone: A read error is likely, as this CDR3 ends without the conserved phenylalanine or tryptophan.

Authors' data handling: In papillary thyroid cancer, a distant-metastasis classifier was built using CDR3 differences across clinicopathological groups. TCRdb used MiXCR to call clones anew from the PCR reads. These V and J calls are TCRdb output, not the study's own analysis. The sample holds roughly 40,000 clones; approximately 18% are singletons and the top ten take approximately 5.6%. Until they underwent thyroid surgery, no patient had received any treatment. Sequencing was performed on blood. The receptor was derived from a male donor with papillary thyroid cancer or a benign thyroid nodule (not recorded which). Some clones in this sample may be carry-over from other donors' samples. The chain couples TRBV19 to TRBJ2-1, with 10 positions matching TRBD2. The CDR3 protein is CASRPLSGLAGVYEQFL. CDR3 in DNA: TGTGCCAGTAGGCCCTTAAGCGGGCTAGCGGGAGTCTATGAGCAGTTCCTC.